This is a list of T cell receptor beta chains from one sample in a study of T cells in Graves' hyperthyroidism and ophthalmopathy. Each CDR3 protein gets one entry after TCRdb re-called the multiplex PCR reads with MiXCR. This sample carries around 500,000 distinct CDR3 sequences, 14% of them seen once, and the ten largest clones take more than 11%. Material for sequencing was blood. The receptors shown here come from a woman aged 40 to 50 with Graves' hyperthyroidism. The CDR3 runs from the conserved cysteine through the conserved F or W. A D gene is named only where the DNA matches it firmly. The listing skips clone size in some rows; elsewhere it reads once, few, many or a size class.

V gene	D gene	clone size	J gene	CDR3 protein	CDR3 DNA
TRBV9	TRBD2	many	TRBJ2-1	CASSVEGSGSSYNEQFF	TGTGCCAGCAGCGTAGAGGGTAGCGGGAGCTCCTACAATGAGCAGTTCTTC
TRBV5-1	TRBD2	.	TRBJ2-1	CASSGREGLEYNEQFF	TGCGCCAGCAGCGGACGGGAGGGCCTCGAATACAATGAGCAGTTCTTC
TRBV5-6	.	many	TRBJ2-3	CASSLGDRLAGDTQYF	TGTGCCAGCAGCTTGGGAGACAGGCTCGCGGGAGATACGCAGTATTTT
TRBV30	.	many	TRBJ2-6	CAGGPSGANVLTF	TGTGCCGGCGGGCCTTCTGGGGCCAACGTCCTGACTTTC
TRBV2	TRBD1	many	TRBJ1-1	CASSDFTGGNTEAFF	TGTGCCAGCAGTGACTTTACAGGGGGGAACACTGAAGCTTTCTTT
TRBV7-2	.	many	TRBJ1-5	CASSLVGAVPNQPQHF	TGTGCCAGCAGCTTAGTCGGGGCAGTCCCCAATCAGCCCCAGCATTTT
TRBV7-3	TRBD2	many	TRBJ2-3	CASSPFGLAGSTQYF	TGTGCCAGCAGCCCCTTTGGACTAGCGGGAAGTACGCAGTATTTT
TRBV20-1	.	many	TRBJ2-7	CSASWRDPQDPSYEQYF	TGCAGTGCTAGTTGGAGGGACCCCCAGGATCCCAGCTACGAGCAGTACTTC
TRBV5-1	.	many	TRBJ2-1	CASSDQGYNEQFF	TGCGCCAGCAGCGATCAGGGGTACAATGAGCAGTTCTTC
TRBV20-1	TRBD1	many	TRBJ2-7	CSATPIGEGGRYEQYF	TGCAGTGCTACCCCCATTGGGGAAGGGGGCCGCTACGAGCAGTACTTC
TRBV2	.	.	TRBJ2-2	CASSPYGELFF	TGTGCCAGCTCGCCGTACGGGGAGCTGTTTTTT
TRBV2	.	.	TRBJ2-5	CASSWFHREQETQYF	TGTGCCAGCAGTTGGTTCCACAGGGAGCAAGAGACCCAGTACTTC
TRBV19	TRBD1	.	TRBJ1-2	CASSTRQGKGYGYTF	TGTGCCAGTAGTACCCGACAGGGGAAAGGCTATGGCTACACCTTC
TRBV28	.	many	TRBJ1-3	CASSPPTGRSSGNTIYF	TGTGCCAGCAGTCCTCCTACAGGGAGGAGCTCTGGAAACACCATATATTTT
TRBV20-1	TRBD1	few	TRBJ1-5	CSARDPRRADRGGQPQHF	TGCAGTGCTAGAGATCCTAGAAGGGCTGACAGGGGAGGTCAGCCCCAGCATTTT
TRBV19	TRBD1	.	TRBJ2-1	CASSIGQGVAEQFF	TGTGCCAGTAGTATTGGACAGGGGGTCGCGGAGCAGTTCTTC
TRBV19	TRBD2	.	TRBJ2-3	CASSALAGAITDTQYF	TGTGCCAGTAGTGCTCTAGCGGGAGCAATCACAGATACGCAGTATTTT
TRBV4-1	.	few	TRBJ2-1	CASSRGASETFNEQFF	TGCGCCAGCAGCCGCGGGGCTAGCGAAACCTTTAATGAGCAGTTCTTC
TRBV28	TRBD1	many	TRBJ2-7	CASSSGGGSYEQYF	TGTGCCAGCAGTTCAGGGGGTGGTTCCTACGAGCAGTACTTC
TRBV10-3	.	many	TRBJ1-1	CAIRSDTLTEAFF	TGTGCCATCAGGTCGGATACGCTAACTGAAGCTTTCTTT
TRBV7-9	.	.	TRBJ1-5	CASSLVGGPQPQHF	TGTGCCAGCAGCTTAGTCGGGGGGCCTCAGCCCCAGCATTTT
TRBV30	.	many	TRBJ1-5	CAWSVSAPPNQPQHF	TGTGCCTGGAGTGTATCGGCACCGCCTAATCAGCCCCAGCATTTT
TRBV12-3/TRBV12-4	.	.	TRBJ2-2	CASTLWEELFF	TGTGCCAGCACCCTTTGGGAGGAGCTGTTTTTT
TRBV5-1	.	.	TRBJ1-2	CASSLVSGSPNYGYTF	TGCGCCAGCAGCTTGGTTTCGGGCAGTCCTAACTATGGCTACACCTTC
TRBV4-2	.	few	TRBJ2-4	CASSQEQTIAKNIQYF	TGTGCCAGCAGCCAAGAACAGACCATAGCCAAAAACATTCAGTACTTC
TRBV6-1	.	.	TRBJ1-1	CASNELESRAFF	TGTGCCAGCAATGAACTAGAATCCCGGGCTTTCTTT
TRBV19	.	few	TRBJ2-3	CASSMIGKDTQYF	TGTGCCAGTAGTATGATAGGAAAGGATACGCAGTATTTT
TRBV20-1	TRBD1	.	TRBJ2-2	CSAGQGAPLGELFF	TGCAGTGCTGGACAGGGGGCCCCCCTCGGGGAGCTGTTTTTT
TRBV5-6	.	.	TRBJ1-2	CASSLGGMRGYGYTF	TGTGCCAGCAGCTTGGGGGGGATGCGGGGCTATGGCTACACCTTC
TRBV28	.	many	TRBJ1-5	CASSSPAAQPQHF	TGTGCCAGCAGCTCCCCGGCCGCTCAGCCCCAGCATTTT
TRBV9	.	.	TRBJ2-1	CASSVAGVQYEQFF	TGTGCCAGCAGCGTGGCTGGGGTACAGTACGAGCAGTTCTTC
TRBV6-1	.	many	TRBJ1-6	CASTHEQGLYNSPLHF	TGTGCCAGCACCCACGAACAGGGCCTCTATAATTCACCCCTCCACTTT
TRBV28	.	many	TRBJ1-3	CASSLTVFGNTIYF	TGTGCCAGCAGTCTGACCGTTTTTGGAAACACCATATATTTT
TRBV6-1	TRBD1	.	TRBJ1-6	CASSRTGVNSPLHF	TGTGCCAGCAGTAGGACAGGGGTTAATTCACCCCTCCACTTT
TRBV19	TRBD2	few	TRBJ2-1	CASTSGNSINEQFF	TGTGCCAGTACTAGCGGGAACTCTATAAATGAGCAGTTCTTC
TRBV7-2	TRBD1	many	TRBJ2-1	CASSLGGQGSYEQFF	TGTGCCAGCAGCTTAGGGGGACAGGGGTCCTATGAGCAGTTCTTC
TRBV30	TRBD1	many	TRBJ1-1	CAWTAGQANTEAFF	TGTGCCTGGACGGCGGGACAGGCGAACACTGAAGCTTTCTTT
TRBV7-9	.	few	TRBJ1-2	CALPRPGRDYGYTF	TGTGCCCTTCCCCGTCCGGGCAGGGACTATGGCTACACCTTC
TRBV29-1	.	few	TRBJ1-2	CSVVWAPGDGYTF	TGCAGCGTTGTATGGGCTCCGGGGGATGGCTACACCTTC
TRBV6-1	TRBD1	few	TRBJ2-1	CASRGTGEDEQFF	TGTGCCAGCAGGGGGACAGGGGAAGATGAGCAGTTCTTC
TRBV20-1	.	.	TRBJ2-7	CSARVVFGGRDEQYF	TGCAGTGCTAGAGTCGTATTTGGGGGCCGGGACGAGCAGTACTTC
TRBV11-1	.	many	TRBJ2-7	CASGIRDTYEQYF	TGTGCCAGCGGTATCCGGGACACCTACGAGCAGTACTTC
TRBV6-5	.	.	TRBJ2-7	CASSYSGAATSYEQYF	TGTGCCAGCAGTTACTCGGGTGCCGCTACTTCCTACGAGCAGTACTTC
TRBV11-1	.	many	TRBJ2-1	CASSLGGAGPIAIQQFF	TGTGCCAGCAGCTTAGGGGGGGCGGGTCCGATTGCCATTCAGCAGTTCTTC
TRBV7-9	TRBD1	.	TRBJ2-1	CASSTLWTGGKNEQFF	TGTGCCAGCAGCACTCTATGGACAGGGGGTAAGAATGAGCAGTTCTTC